This entry lists 17 T cell receptor beta chains sequenced from one sample in a study of blood T cell repertoires in COVID-19. Sequencing used immunoSEQ multiplex PCR; TCRdb keeps in-frame clones, though not all of them. The sample lists a few hundred thousand clones, about four fifths occurring once. Source material: PBMCs or T cells enriched from blood (not recorded which). The receptors here all came from a woman in her thirties or forties who had recovered from COVID-19.

J is TRBJ1-3 and V is TRBV27; D is unclear. Trimming cost V 6 bases and J 1 base, with 10 bases left between them. Per the germline V gene, CDR1 is MNHEY and CDR2 is SMNVEV (reference sequence). CDR3 length: 14 amino acids. The chain's CDR3 is CASRSPSSGNTIYF. In DNA, the CDR3 is TGTGCCAGCAGGAGTCCATCTTCTGGAAACACCATATATTTT.

The CDR3 is CASSDLGTSGRNEQYV. CDR3 DNA sequence: TGTGCCAGCAGTGATTTGGGGACTAGCGGGAGGAACGAGCAGTACGTC. The chain combines TRBV6-4 with TRBJ2-7; 15 nucleotides match TRBD2. The CDR3 sequence is 16 residues long. CDR1 is MRHNA and CDR2 is SNTAGT in the germline V gene. V gave up 3 bases and J gave up 5 bases; unmatched junction bases: 5.

The chain is built from TRBV19 and TRBJ2-2, with 14 bases that match TRBD2. From germline, CDR1 is LNHDA and CDR2 SQIVND (reference sequence). CDR3 size: 18 residues. With 3 bases clipped from V and 8 bases from J, the junction kept 11 bases outside the gene matches. The CDR3 region is CASSIPAGTSGRFGELFF. Here the CDR3 DNA reads TGTGCCAGTAGTATCCCAGCCGGGACTAGCGGGAGATTTGGGGAGCTGTTTTTT.

The V call is TRBV12-3 or TRBV12-4, the J call TRBJ2-5; TRBD2 agrees at 7 bases. The J segment lost 5 bases and the V segment lost 3 bases, leaving 3 bases of the junction unmatched. This CDR3 region has 13 residues. The CDR3 nucleotides read TGTGCCAGCAGTTTTCGCGGGAGTGAGACCCAGTACTTC. Its translation is CASSFRGSETQYF.

This clone was counted once. The CDR3 DNA sequence: TGTGCCACCAGAGGTAGCGACCACAATGAGCAGTTCTTC. It codes for CATRGSDHNEQFF. V and J are TRBV24-1 and TRBJ2-1, with D possibly being TRBD2 (5 bases). The CDR3 is 13 residues long. With 7 bases removed from V and 5 bases from J, the gap between germline ends came to 11 bases. Germline V gene data show CDR1 as KGHDR and CDR2 as SFDVKD.

The genes are TRBV23-1 and TRBJ2-7; tentatively, D is TRBD2 (6 bases). TRBV23-1 is sorted into the ORF group, with uncertain function. This CDR3 region has 16 residues. The V end lost 4 bases, the J end lost 4 bases, and 20 bases lay between the germline ends. The CDR3 loop reads CASSPRVGGWLYEQYF. The CDR3 DNA reads TGCGCCAGCAGTCCCAGGGTTGGGGGGTGGTTATACGAGCAGTACTTC.

The chain combines TRBV5-1 with TRBJ1-2; 9 nucleotides agree with TRBD1. The V segment lost 1 base and the J segment 7 bases; nucleotides outside the gene matches: 17. This CDR3 comprises 18 residues. CDR1 is SGHRS, CDR2 YFSETQ, per germline. The CDR3 coding sequence is TGCGCCAGCAGCTTGAACCGTCCGGGACAGGGCGGAATCACTGGCTACACCTTC. It yields the protein CASSLNRPGQGGITGYTF.

The rearrangement links TRBV5-5 to TRBJ2-5; D not certain. The CDR3 extends over 15 amino acids. V gave up 1 base and J gave up 1 base, with 11 bases separating them. The germline V gene encodes CDR1 SGHKS and CDR2 YYEKEE (reference sequence). The CDR3 sequence is CASSLRLASQETQYF. In DNA, the CDR3 is TGTGCCAGCAGCTTGAGATTAGCTTCCCAAGAGACCCAGTACTTC.

The chain is built from TRBV5-5 and TRBJ2-6; unclear D gene. V was shortened by 0 bases and J by 4 bases, with 11 bases between the two germline ends. Germline CDR1 SGHKS, CDR2 YYEKEE (reference sequence). The CDR3 runs 16 residues. For the CDR3, the DNA is TGTGCCAGCAGCTTGGACCCAATGGCCGGGGCCAACGTCCTGACTTTC. Encoded protein: CASSLDPMAGANVLTF.

This clone was seen only once. The J gene is TRBJ1-2, the V gene TRBV6-5, with a tentative D call TRBD1 (6 bases). This CDR3 region has 14 residues. Germline CDR1 MNHEY, CDR2 SVGAGI. V was shortened by 4 bases and J by 8 bases, with 17 bases between the two germline ends. The CDR3 reads CASSWAGRGGGYTF. The CDR3 nucleotides are TGTGCCAGCAGTTGGGCGGGGAGGGGGGGCGGCTACACCTTC.

The chain's CDR3 is CSVEDRRGITYEQYF. The CDR3, as DNA: TGCAGCGTTGAAGATCGAAGAGGGATCACCTACGAGCAGTACTTC. The chain recombines TRBV29-1 with TRBJ2-7, with a possible D match to TRBD2 (5 bases). With 0 bases removed from V and 2 bases from J, the gap between germline ends came to 14 bases. Germline CDR1 SQVTM, CDR2 ANQGSEA. The CDR3 consists of 15 residues.

The J gene is TRBJ2-3, the V gene TRBV9; D is unclear. CDR3 length: 15 amino acids. V shed 1 base and J shed 0 bases, with 9 bases lying between them. Germline V gene lookup returns CDR1 SGDLS and CDR2 YYNGEE. CDR3 region: CASSVLASSTDTQYF. The CDR3 coding sequence is TGTGCCAGCAGCGTACTGGCCTCTAGCACAGATACGCAGTATTTT.

The chain combines TRBV7-8 with TRBJ2-2, with TRBD1 matching 10 bases. The trim removed 2 bases at V and 4 bases at J, leaving 7 bases unmatched. CDR1 SGHVS and CDR2 FQNEAQ come from the germline V gene. The CDR3 has 17 amino acids. CDR3 amino acids: CASSLLGQGYGTGELFF. The CDR3 nucleotides read TGTGCCAGCAGCTTATTGGGACAGGGGTACGGCACCGGGGAGCTGTTTTTT.

The V and J genes are TRBV7-3 and TRBJ2-5; TRBD1 matches 8 bases. Germline CDR1 is SGHTA and CDR2 is FQGTGA. The CDR3 is made up of 14 amino acids. Trimming cost V 5 bases and J 5 bases; bases outside gene matches: 7. CDR3 sequence: CASSASGGLETQYF. DNA of the CDR3: TGTGCCAGCAGCGCATCAGGGGGCTTGGAGACCCAGTACTTC.

The V and J genes are TRBV11-3 and TRBJ1-6; D gene unclear. Germline lookup yields CDR1 SGHNT and CDR2 YENEEA. Trimming pared 5 bases from V and 7 bases from J, leaving 18 bases between. The CDR3 is 16 amino acids. The chain's CDR3 is CASSPSPQRTNSPLHF. In DNA form, the CDR3 reads TGTGCCAGCAGCCCGTCCCCACAAAGAACCAATTCACCCCTCCACTTT.

The V gene is TRBV6-1, the J gene TRBJ2-1; 10 nucleotides match TRBD2. The length of the CDR3 is 18 residues. CDR1 is MNHNS, CDR2 SASEGT, per germline. V dropped 3 bases and J dropped 0; count of bases not matched to a gene: 8. CDR3 residues: CASSDPRLAGSSYNEQFF. CDR3 bases: TGTGCCAGCAGTGACCCTCGACTAGCGGGTAGCTCCTACAATGAGCAGTTCTTC.

This clone has only one observation. The chain is built from TRBV21-1 and TRBJ1-5. TRBV21-1 is flagged as a pseudogene. The CDR3 extends over 13 amino acids. The chain's CDR3 is CARDSLGNQPQHF. The DNA for the CDR3 is TGTGCCAGGGACTCCCTGGGCAATCAGCCCCAGCATTTT.